These 9 T cell receptor beta chains came from one sample sequenced in a study of blood T cell repertoires in COVID-19. Clones were sequenced by immunoSEQ multiplex PCR, and TCRdb holds only the in-frame ones, with some missing. The table lists 100,000 to 150,000 clones, over 75% of them singletons. Sequenced input: peripheral blood. The receptors here all came from a man older than 75 with active or convalescent COVID-19.

Note on this clone: At one end, the junction sequence differs from germline, possibly due to a read error. The V and J genes are TRBV12-3 or TRBV12-4 and TRBJ2-1; weak D call: TRBD2 (5 bases). CDR3 length equals 13 residues. CDR3: CASTPSLAPKYIF. CDR3 in DNA: TGTGCCAGCACCCCTAGCCTGGCGCCAAAGTATATCTTC.

This rearrangement joins TRBV28 to TRBJ1-1; no definite D call. This CDR3 contains 13 residues. From germline, CDR1 is MDHEN and CDR2 SYDVKM. Between the trimmed V and J ends, which lost 3 bases and 4 bases, there was a span of 9 bases. CDR3 DNA sequence: TGTGCCAGCAGTTTTGGGGAGAGCACTGAAGCTTTCTTT. It translates to CASSFGESTEAFF.

V usage is TRBV5-1 and J usage is TRBJ2-3; possible D gene TRBD1, 6 bases. The CDR3 spans 12 residues. Trimming stripped 3 bases from V and 4 bases from J, with 6 bases between. The germline CDR1 and CDR2 sequences are SGHRS and YFSETQ. CDR3 bases: TGCGCCAGCAGCTACAGGGCAGATACGCAGTATTTT. Translated, it gives CASSYRADTQYF.

V and J are TRBV7-2 and TRBJ1-2; D ambiguous. Germline loops: CDR1 SGHTA, CDR2 FQGNSA. V was cut by 6 bases and J by 4 bases, with 15 bases left in between. This CDR3 spans 14 amino acids. This CDR3 is CASSIPQDFYGYTF. The CDR3 nucleotides are TGTGCCAGCAGTATCCCCCAGGACTTCTATGGCTACACCTTC.

The genes are TRBV7-9 and TRBJ1-4, with D perhaps matching TRBD1 (5 bases). CDR3 length: 15 amino acids. The V gene's germline CDR1 is SEHNR and CDR2 FQNEAQ (reference sequence). V was cut by 5 bases and J by 5 bases, with 15 bases left in between. The CDR3 sequence is CASSPLVGGNEKLFF. As DNA, the CDR3 is TGTGCCAGCAGCCCACTTGTGGGGGGGAATGAAAAACTGTTTTTT.

The rearrangement joins TRBV9 to TRBJ2-3, with D possibly TRBD1 on 5 matching bases. The CDR3 covers 13 residues. The V gene lost 3 bases and the J gene lost 4 bases, with 9 bases spanning the gap. CDR1 and CDR2 (germline): SGDLS, YYNGEE. CDR3 sequence: CASSGGSPDTQYF. For the CDR3, the DNA is TGTGCCAGCAGCGGGGGCAGCCCAGATACGCAGTATTTT.

V gene TRBV6-5 combines with J gene TRBJ1-4; maybe TRBD1 (6 bases). Germline values: CDR1 MNHEY, CDR2 SVGAGI. CDR3 length: 15 amino acids. The ends were cut back, 6 bases at V and 3 bases at J, with 14 bases in the middle. CDR3 residues: CASRTGGRANEKLFF. DNA of the CDR3: TGTGCCAGCAGGACCGGGGGGCGGGCTAATGAAAAACTGTTTTTT.

J is TRBJ2-5 and V is TRBV28; D is perhaps TRBD1 (8 bases). The CDR3 has 14 residues. Germline V gene sequence: CDR1 MDHEN, CDR2 SYDVKM. V was clipped by 6 bases and J by 4 bases, with 15 bases between them. The CDR3 here is CASSSTGGGETQYF. CDR3 DNA sequence: TGTGCCAGCAGCTCCACAGGGGGGGGAGAGACCCAGTACTTC.

This chain uses TRBV6-5 with TRBJ2-3, with 11 bases lining up with TRBD1. The CDR3 is made up of 16 amino acids. Germline values: CDR1 MNHEY, CDR2 SVGAGI. V shed 2 bases, J shed 4 bases, and the junction held 5 bases outside the gene matches. CDR3 in DNA: TGTGCCAGCAGTTACCCCTGGACAGGGGGCGCAGATACGCAGTATTTT. This sequence encodes CASSYPWTGGADTQYF.